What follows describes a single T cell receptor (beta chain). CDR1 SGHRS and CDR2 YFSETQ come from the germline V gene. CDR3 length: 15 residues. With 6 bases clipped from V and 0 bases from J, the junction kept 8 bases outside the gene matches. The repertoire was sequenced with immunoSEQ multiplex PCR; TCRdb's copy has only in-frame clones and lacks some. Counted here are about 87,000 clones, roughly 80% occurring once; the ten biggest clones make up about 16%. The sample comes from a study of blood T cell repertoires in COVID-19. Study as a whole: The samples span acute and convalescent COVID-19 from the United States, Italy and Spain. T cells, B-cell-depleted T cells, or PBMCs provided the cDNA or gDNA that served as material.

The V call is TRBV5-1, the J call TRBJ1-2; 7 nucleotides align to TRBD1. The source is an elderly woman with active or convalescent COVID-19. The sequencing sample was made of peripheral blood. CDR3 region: CASKRDSDANYGYTF. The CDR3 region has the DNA TGCGCCAGCAAAAGGGACAGCGATGCTAACTATGGCTACACCTTC.